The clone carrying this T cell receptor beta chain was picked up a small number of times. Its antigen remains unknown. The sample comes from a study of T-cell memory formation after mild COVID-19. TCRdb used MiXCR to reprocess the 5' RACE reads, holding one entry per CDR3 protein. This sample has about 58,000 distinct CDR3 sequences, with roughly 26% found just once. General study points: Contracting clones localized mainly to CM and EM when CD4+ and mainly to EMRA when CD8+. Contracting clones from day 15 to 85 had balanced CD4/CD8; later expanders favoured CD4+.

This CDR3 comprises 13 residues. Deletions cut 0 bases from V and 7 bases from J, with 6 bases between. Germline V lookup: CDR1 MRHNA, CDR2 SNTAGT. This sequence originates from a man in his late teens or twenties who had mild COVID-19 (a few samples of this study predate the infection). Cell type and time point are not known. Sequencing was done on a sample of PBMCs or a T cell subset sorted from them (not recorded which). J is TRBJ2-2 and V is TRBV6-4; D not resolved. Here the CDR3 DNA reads TGTGCCAGCAGTGACTCAGAGGTCGGGGAGCTGTTTTTT. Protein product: CASSDSEVGELFF.